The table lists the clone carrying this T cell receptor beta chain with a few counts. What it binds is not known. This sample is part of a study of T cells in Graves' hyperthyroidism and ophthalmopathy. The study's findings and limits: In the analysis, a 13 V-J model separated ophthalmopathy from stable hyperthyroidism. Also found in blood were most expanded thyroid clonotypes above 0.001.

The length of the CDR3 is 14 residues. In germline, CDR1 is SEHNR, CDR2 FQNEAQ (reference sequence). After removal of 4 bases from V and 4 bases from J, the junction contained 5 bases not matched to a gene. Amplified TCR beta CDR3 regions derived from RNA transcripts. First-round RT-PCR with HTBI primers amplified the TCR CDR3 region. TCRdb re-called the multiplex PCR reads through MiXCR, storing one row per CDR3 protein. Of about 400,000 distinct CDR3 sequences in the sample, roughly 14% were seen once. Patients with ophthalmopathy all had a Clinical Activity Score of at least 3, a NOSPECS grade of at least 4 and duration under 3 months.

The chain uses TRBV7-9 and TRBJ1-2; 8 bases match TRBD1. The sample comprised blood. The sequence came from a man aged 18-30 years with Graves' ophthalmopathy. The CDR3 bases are TGTGCCAGCAGCTCCGGGACAGGCTTCTATGGCTACACCTTC. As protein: CASSSGTGFYGYTF. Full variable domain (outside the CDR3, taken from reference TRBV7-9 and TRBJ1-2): DTGVSQNPRHKITKRGQNVTFRCDPISEHNRLYWYRQTLGQGPEFLTYFQNEAQLEKSRLLSDRFSAERPKGSFSTLEIQRTEQGDSAMYLCASSSGTGFYGYTFGSGTRLTVV.